Given below is one T cell receptor beta chain in context. The target antigen is unknown. The data were obtained in a study of Ad26.COV2.S vaccination and SARS-CoV-2 variants. Background on the study: Trial arm assignment for the donor was COV1001 Ad26.COV2.S. Once or twice, 56 days apart, Ad26.COV2.S was delivered intramuscularly.

Sample treatment: over 15 received Ad26.COV2.S at low or high dose, single or two shots; roughly five received placebo; per-sample allocation not given. Specimen acquisition occurred on day 63 following the initial vaccine or placebo injection. Whoever gave the sample was an adult aged 18-55 years in Boston. Germline CDR1 and CDR2: KGHSH and LQKENI. The length of the CDR3 is 14 residues. The V gene lost 1 base and the J gene lost 6 bases, with 12 bases spanning the gap. TCRdb's table, derived via immunoSEQ multiplex PCR, lists solely in-frame clones and lacks some. The top ten hold approximately 5.8% of the sample, which has 300,000 to 350,000 clones, almost 90% seen once. Points from the study as a whole: Vaccinees displayed broader spike-specific TCR repertoires than placebo recipients.

V usage is TRBV18 and J usage is TRBJ1-1; D call uncertain. The sample was peripheral blood, taken in a trial of Ad26.COV2.S vaccine versus placebo. The clonotype comes from a person between 18 and 65 years old who received the Ad26.COV2.S COVID-19 vaccine or a placebo. In nucleotides, the CDR3 is TGTGCCAGCTCACCACTACCGGAGAGCGCTGAAGCTTTCTTT. This encodes CASSPLPESAEAFF.